This T cell receptor (beta chain) was observed in a study of blood T cell repertoires in COVID-19. CDR1 LNHNV and CDR2 YYDKDF come from the germline V gene (reference sequence). Trimming stripped 6 bases from V and 4 bases from J, with 10 bases between. CDR3 length equals 13 residues. Those who participated ranged in age from about 18 to 89 years and resided in approximately 23 US areas. Original processing notes: Cell counts per sample came from amplifying reference gene primers. Produced via immunoSEQ multiplex PCR; TCRdb's table is partial and in-frame only. Clonal size and the V and J genes are those of that table, whereas D and trimming came from the DNA. The repertoire holds approximately 500,000 clones, approximately 88% seen once, with 1.8% in the top ten.

The gene calls are TRBV15 and TRBJ2-1; D may be TRBD1 (6 bases). This sequence was found in a woman aged 40 to 50 who had recovered from COVID-19. Sequencing was carried out using PBMCs or T cells enriched from blood (not recorded which). This chain's CDR3 is CATSRQDYNEQFF. DNA for the CDR3: TGTGCCACCAGTCGACAGGATTACAATGAGCAGTTCTTC.